Here is one T cell receptor (beta chain) with its context. This record comes from a study of shared clonotypes between healthy human individuals. Positively selected for CCR7, the CD45RO-negative cells used as naive CD8 cells excluded terminally differentiated effector memory CD45RA+ cells. The CDR3 is 16 residues long. Trimming cost V 4 bases and J 3 bases; bases outside gene matches: 8. Germline V gene sequence: CDR1 SGDLS, CDR2 YYNGEE. Sequencing was performed with immunoSEQ multiplex PCR; in TCRdb, only in-frame clones are kept and a portion is missing. Of hundreds of thousands of clones in the sample, 95% to 96% are singletons; the top ten hold 0.11%.

The TCR was taken from a woman aged 30 to 39 in good health. The chain has TRBV9 and TRBJ2-5; 11 nucleotides agree with TRBD1. The sample comprised naive CD8+ T cells sorted from blood. The CDR3 coding sequence is TGTGCCAGCAGCCACGGACAGGGGGCCCTAAAAGAGACCCAGTACTTC. Encoded protein: CASSHGQGALKETQYF.